The clone carrying this T cell receptor (beta chain) was counted ten times or more. Its antigen is undetermined. This entry is derived from a study of T cell repertoires in cytomegalovirus infection. Using its own MiXCR run on the reads, TCRdb lists one record per CDR3 protein. Altogether some 590,000 distinct CDR3 sequences are present, just under 40% being singletons, with the ten largest covering over 45%. Germline V lookup: CDR1 SGHTA, CDR2 FQGNSA. CDR3 length equals 16 residues. The germline V and J ends were trimmed by 4 bases and 0 bases, with 13 bases remaining between them. Sequenced material: cultured PBMCs, taken from culture after CMV antigen stimulation. The clonotype was recovered from a human donor in good health (CMV status not recorded). Some clones in this sample may be carry-over from other donors' samples. J is TRBJ1-5 and V is TRBV7-2; no definite D call. The CDR3 sequence is CASSSSAVFSNQPQHF. The CDR3 nucleotides read TGTGCCAGCAGCTCGAGTGCGGTGTTTAGCAATCAGCCCCAGCATTTT.